The 19 T cell receptor beta chains in this list originate from one sample, sequenced in a study of blood T cell repertoires in COVID-19. Data came from immunoSEQ multiplex PCR; TCRdb stores just in-frame clones and leaves some out. This sample carries a few hundred thousand clones, about 90% of them seen once, and the ten largest clones take 1.5% to 2%. Specimen: peripheral blood. These receptors were collected from a woman in her 30s with COVID-19, enrolled during active disease.

The V gene is TRBV5-6, the J gene TRBJ2-7; tentatively, D is TRBD2 (5 bases). CDR3 length: 13 residues. With 4 bases removed from V and 2 bases from J, the gap between germline ends came to 10 bases. The germline V gene has CDR1 SGHDT and CDR2 YYEEEE. The DNA of the CDR3 is TGTGCCAGCAGCCGGACGGGAACCTACGAGCAGTACGTC. It specifies CASSRTGTYEQYV.

CDR3 nucleotides: TGTGCCAGCAGCTTATCAAACCTAGCCTATGGCTACACCTTC. Translated: CASSLSNLAYGYTF. This chain links TRBV11-2 with TRBJ1-2; D is unclear. CDR1 and CDR2 from the germline V gene are SGHAT and FQNNGV. Trimming removed 2 bases from V and 4 bases from J, with 11 bases in between. This CDR3 has 14 amino acids.

V is TRBV7-2 and J is TRBJ1-5; 8 bases line up with TRBD1. V dropped 5 bases and J dropped 7; count of bases not matched to a gene: 10. The length of the CDR3 is 15 residues. Germline lookup yields CDR1 SGHTA and CDR2 FQGNSA. CDR3 sequence reads: CASSRLGQGRQPQHF. The CDR3 nucleotides are TGTGCCAGCAGCCGGTTAGGACAGGGTCGGCAGCCCCAGCATTTT.

The rearrangement uses TRBV19 and TRBJ2-4, with TRBD2 matching over 10 bases. V dropped 3 bases and J dropped 0; count of bases not matched to a gene: 8. Germline V CDR1 and CDR2: LNHDA, SQIVND (reference sequence). There are 18 residues in the CDR3. The CDR3 loop reads CASSMQRGGGLAKNIQYF. In DNA form, the CDR3 reads TGTGCCAGTAGTATGCAGCGGGGGGGAGGTTTAGCCAAAAACATTCAGTACTTC.

This rearrangement joins TRBV3-1 (or the pseudogene TRBV3-2) to TRBJ1-1; tentative D call: TRBD1 (5 bases). The length of the CDR3 is 14 residues. CDR1 and CDR2 (germline): LGHDT, YNNKEL (reference sequence). The V and J ends lost 6 bases and 1 base respectively, with 12 bases between them. The chain's CDR3 is CASRKVQGNTEAFF. The DNA of the CDR3 is TGTGCCAGCAGAAAAGTCCAGGGGAACACTGAAGCTTTCTTT.

The V gene is TRBV18, the J gene TRBJ1-1; the match to TRBD1 covers 8 bases. From germline, CDR1 is KGHSH and CDR2 LQKENI. V lost 6 bases and J lost 7; bases outside the gene matches: 10. This CDR3 is 14 amino acids long. The CDR3 bases are TGTGCCAGCTCCCAGGACAGGGCTGGTGGTGAAGCTTTCTTT. Its translation is CASSQDRAGGEAFF.

V is TRBV29-1 and J is TRBJ2-2; a weak D match, TRBD1 (6 bases). V was clipped by 7 bases and J by 6 bases, with 12 bases between them. The CDR3 runs to 12 residues. Germline lookup yields CDR1 SQVTM and CDR2 ANQGSEA. The CDR3 loop is CSAARGSGELFF. DNA of the CDR3: TGCAGCGCCGCCAGGGGTTCCGGGGAGCTGTTTTTT.

The chain employs TRBV7-9 and TRBJ1-1; D is undetermined. The germline V gene has CDR1 SEHNR and CDR2 FQNEAQ (reference sequence). The CDR3 is made up of 13 amino acids. V shed 5 bases and J shed 1 base, with 8 bases lying between them. CDR3 sequence reads: CASSRYGNTEAFF. The DNA of the CDR3 is TGTGCCAGCAGCCGCTACGGGAACACTGAAGCTTTCTTT.

The chain couples TRBV6-5 to TRBJ2-1; 8 positions agree with TRBD1. The junction had 6 bases not matched to a gene; V was cut back by 2 bases and J by 6 bases. The CDR3 has 15 residues. Germline lookup yields CDR1 MNHEY and CDR2 SVGAGI. CDR3 loop: CASSYAQGAGNEQFF. The CDR3 region has the DNA TGTGCCAGCAGTTACGCCCAGGGGGCCGGCAATGAGCAGTTCTTC.

The chain recombines TRBV6-2 or TRBV6-3 with TRBJ2-2; tentatively, D is TRBD1 (6 bases). Germline values: CDR1 MNHEY, CDR2 SVGEGT. CDR3 length equals 15 residues. Trimming removed 6 bases from V and 6 bases from J, with 17 bases in between. CDR3 loop: CASSSGFRGSGELFF. Here the CDR3 DNA reads TGTGCCAGCAGCTCGGGGTTCAGGGGATCCGGGGAGCTGTTTTTT.

The chain carries TRBV9 and TRBJ1-3, with a weak D call TRBD1 (5 bases). CDR1 SGDLS and CDR2 YYNGEE come from the germline V gene. This CDR3 has 16 amino acids. V shed 3 bases and J shed 0 bases, with 13 bases lying between them. The CDR3 sequence is CASSADTRYSGNTIYF. DNA of the CDR3: TGTGCCAGCAGCGCGGACACCAGATACTCTGGAAACACCATATATTTT.

On this clone: At the DNA level, this CDR3 is encoded by other sequences in the same sample as well. V is TRBV7-9 and J is TRBJ2-2; perhaps TRBD1 as D (6 bases). The CDR3 has 14 amino acids. Germline values: CDR1 SEHNR, CDR2 FQNEAQ (reference sequence). Between the trimmed V and J ends, which lost 1 base and 4 bases, there was a span of 7 bases. The CDR3 nucleotides read TGTGCCAGCAGCTTAGTAGGGGGCACCGGGGAGCTGTTTTTT. Its protein is CASSLVGGTGELFF.

The chain couples TRBV7-9 to TRBJ1-2; D is ambiguous. The V end was cut by 1 base, the J end by 3 bases, with 9 bases between. This CDR3 contains 14 residues. Germline loops: CDR1 SEHNR, CDR2 FQNEAQ (reference sequence). As DNA, the CDR3 is TGTGCCAGCAGCTTAGAAGCCAGCGACTATGGCTACACCTTC. This encodes CASSLEASDYGYTF.

This chain links TRBV3-1 (or the pseudogene TRBV3-2) with TRBJ1-4, with D possibly being TRBD1 (5 bases). V lost 2 bases to trimming and J lost 4 bases, with 26 bases between them. Germline CDR1 is LGHDT and CDR2 is YNNKEL (reference sequence). This CDR3 comprises 20 residues. CDR3 loop: CASSQYLGGGAAAYNEKLFF. In DNA, the CDR3 is TGTGCCAGCAGCCAATACCTTGGGGGGGGAGCCGCCGCCTATAATGAAAAACTGTTTTTT.

The rearrangement links TRBV27 to TRBJ1-2; D gene unclear. CDR3 size: 13 residues. Germline CDR1 MNHEY, CDR2 SMNVEV (reference sequence). Trimming shortened V by 6 bases and J by 8 bases, and 16 bases separated the two germline ends. CDR3 residues: CASSPSADRGYTF. In DNA, the CDR3 is TGTGCCAGCAGCCCATCAGCGGATCGAGGCTACACCTTC.

The chain uses TRBV5-1 and TRBJ1-4, with D possibly matching TRBD1 (5 bases). Germline CDR1 reads SGHRS; CDR2 reads YFSETQ. There are 15 residues in the CDR3. The V gene lost 2 bases and the J gene lost 0 bases, with 8 bases spanning the gap. The DNA of the CDR3 is TGCGCCAGCAGCTTTCGACAGTCAACTAATGAAAAACTGTTTTTT. The encoded protein is CASSFRQSTNEKLFF.

This clone was counted only a few times. The rearrangement uses TRBV7-8 and TRBJ1-1; TRBD1 is a possible D gene (6 bases). The CDR3 spans 14 residues. Germline V CDR1 and CDR2: SGHVS, FQNEAQ. Trimming removed 5 bases at V and 3 bases at J, with 13 bases between. The CDR3 coding sequence is TGTGCCAGCAGCGAGGAGGCAGGGGACACTGAAGCTTTCTTT. Its translation: CASSEEAGDTEAFF.

The chain recombines TRBV6-1 with TRBJ1-6; D is unresolved. Per the germline V gene, CDR1 is MNHNS and CDR2 is SASEGT. V was clipped by 4 bases and J by 0 bases, with 13 bases between them. This CDR3 region has 17 residues. CDR3 DNA sequence: TGTGCCAGCAGTGCGGGTCGTCAAAGCTCCTATAATTCACCCCTCCACTTT. It translates to CASSAGRQSSYNSPLHF.

The rearrangement links TRBV6-6 to TRBJ2-1, with 8 bases fitting TRBD1. After removal of 5 bases from V and 2 bases from J, the junction contained 5 bases not matched to a gene. The V gene's germline CDR1 is MNHNY and CDR2 SVGAGI (reference sequence). CDR3 size: 15 residues. The CDR3 is CASSLDRAPYNEQFF. The CDR3 DNA reads TGTGCCAGCAGTCTGGACAGGGCCCCCTACAATGAGCAGTTCTTC.